The 18 T cell receptor beta chains reported below all come from one sample, sequenced in a study of T cells in Graves' hyperthyroidism and ophthalmopathy. TCR beta CDR3 sequences were amplified from RNA transcripts. The HTBI primer set served for first-round RT-PCR of the TCR CDR3. MiXCR, run by TCRdb on the multiplex PCR reads, gives a single entry per CDR3 protein. In the table there are fewer than 40,000 distinct CDR3 sequences, about 47% of which are singletons. What was sequenced was blood. These receptors came from a man between 35 and 55 years old with Graves' ophthalmopathy.

This clonotype was seen ten or more times. V usage is TRBV3-1 and J usage is TRBJ2-5; 13 positions match TRBD2. Germline CDR1 is LGHDT and CDR2 is YNNKEL (reference sequence). Trimming at V came to 4 bases and at J to 2 bases, leaving 4 bases not matched to a gene. The CDR3 length is 16 residues. The CDR3 region has the DNA TGTGCCAGCAGCCGAAGACTAGCGGGGGGTCAAGAGACCCAGTACTTC. Protein product: CASSRRLAGGQETQYF.

This clonotype was counted at least ten times. CDR3 nucleotide sequence: TGCGCCAGCAGCAAGGGACAGGGGCTACACGAGCAGTACTTC. The encoded protein is CASSKGQGLHEQYF. The V call is TRBV5-1, the J call TRBJ2-7; the match to TRBD1 covers 10 bases. CDR1 and CDR2 (germline): SGHRS, YFSETQ. After removal of 4 bases from V and 5 bases from J, the junction contained 6 bases not matched to a gene. This CDR3 is built from 14 residues.

The CDR3 sequence: CSARLAGRSLGYTF. The CDR3 region has the DNA TGCAGTGCCAGACTAGCGGGACGGAGCCTCGGCTACACCTTC. V gene TRBV20-1 combines with J gene TRBJ1-2; weak D call: TRBD1 (5 bases). The CDR3 is made up of 14 amino acids. V dropped 6 bases and J dropped 8 bases, with 22 bases sitting between them. Per germline, CDR1 DFQATT and CDR2 SNEGSKA (reference sequence).

In its sample, this clonotype ranks as medium-sized. The chain combines TRBV15 with TRBJ2-5; D ambiguous. Germline V gene sequence: CDR1 LNHNV, CDR2 YYDKDF (reference sequence). The CDR3 spans 13 residues. Trimming shortened V by 6 bases and J by 4 bases, and 12 bases separated the two germline ends. The CDR3 DNA sequence: TGTGCCACCAGTCACTATGGGCGAGAGACCCAGTACTTC. Residues: CATSHYGRETQYF.

Judged by abundance, this clonotype is medium-sized. The gene calls are TRBV2 and TRBJ1-6; unclear D gene. The germline gives CDR1 SNHLY, CDR2 FYNNEI. Trimming pared 4 bases from V and 3 bases from J, leaving 4 bases between. CDR3 length: 13 residues. CDR3 nucleotides: TGTGCCAGCAGTGGGGACTATAATTCACCCCTCCACTTT. It encodes CASSGDYNSPLHF.

This clonotype was observed many times. The chain combines TRBV11-2 with TRBJ2-3; the match to TRBD2 covers 12 bases. This CDR3 has 18 residues. Trimming removed 4 bases from V and 4 bases from J; junction bases left unmatched: 12. Germline values: CDR1 SGHAT, CDR2 FQNNGV. The CDR3 reads CASSSPLAGGVFPDTQYF. Here the CDR3 DNA reads TGTGCCAGCAGCTCCCCCCTAGCGGGAGGGGTTTTTCCAGATACGCAGTATTTT.

By proportion, this clonotype is medium-sized. V is TRBV29-1 and J is TRBJ2-7; TRBD1 agrees at 7 bases. Germline trimming cut 4 bases from V and 3 bases from J; bases unmatched to any gene: 12. The CDR3 sequence is 15 residues long. Germline V gene data show CDR1 as SQVTM and CDR2 as ANQGSEA. The CDR3 sequence is CSVGIGTVRVYEQYF. The CDR3 DNA follows: TGCAGCGTTGGGATAGGGACAGTTCGGGTCTACGAGCAGTACTTC.

The chain couples TRBV5-1 to TRBJ2-1; 8 positions agree with TRBD2. Germline-derived CDR1 and CDR2 are SGHRS and YFSETQ. The junction had 10 bases not matched to a gene; V was cut back by 4 bases and J by 7 bases. This CDR3 region has 15 residues. Written as DNA, the CDR3 is TGCGCCAGCAGCACCCTAGGACTAGCTGGGAATGAGCAGTTCTTC. Its protein is CASSTLGLAGNEQFF.

This clonotype has a handful of counts. This chain connects TRBV12-2 to TRBJ2-3; the table's D gene call, TRBD2, was not cross checked with the DNA. TRBV12-2 is termed a pseudogene. This CDR3 contains 14 residues. Written as DNA, the CDR3 is TGCCCCTGGGTAGCGGGAGTGGTTACAGATACGCAGTATTTT. Encoded protein: CPWVAGVVTDTQYF.

This clonotype has at least ten counts. The chain is built from TRBV5-1 and TRBJ2-5, with D tentatively TRBD1 or TRBD2 (6 bases each). From germline, CDR1 is SGHRS and CDR2 YFSETQ. V lost 0 bases to trimming and J lost 4 bases, with 13 bases between them. This CDR3 spans 15 amino acids. DNA for the CDR3: TGCGCCAGCAGCTTGGAAGGGGGGTTAGGAGAGACCCAGTACTTC. Its protein is CASSLEGGLGETQYF. The variable domain in full, with the rest retrieved from reference TRBV5-1 and TRBJ2-5, is KAGVTQTPRYLIKTRGQQVTLSCSPISGHRSVSWYQQTPGQGLQFLFEYFSETQRNKGNFPGRFSGRQFSNSRSEMNVSTLELGDSALYLCASSLEGGLGETQYFGPGTRLLVL.

To note about this clonotype: The conserved phenylalanine or tryptophan normally closing the CDR3 is absent here, so this likely arose from a read error. The DNA is omitted, as the CDR3 cannot be located on it reliably, and the CDR3 follows TCRdb's listing. The gene calls are TRBV20-1 and TRBJ1-1. Germline CDR1 and CDR2: DFQATT and SNEGSKA (reference sequence). Both ends counted, the CDR3 spans 9 residues. The CDR3 protein is CSATSSGGY.

In regard to this clonotype: One junction end does not reproduce the germline sequence, and a read error may be involved. The chain employs TRBV7-2 and TRBJ2-1; 7 nucleotides agree with TRBD2. Germline loops: CDR1 SGHTA, CDR2 FQGNSA. The CDR3 totals 15 residues. In DNA, the CDR3 is TGTGCCTGCAGCTTAGGCACTAGCGCATACAACGAGCAGTTCTTC. Protein: CACSLGTSAYNEQFF.

This clonotype was recorded many times. The chain employs TRBV18 and TRBJ2-5; D gene ambiguous. Deletions cut 4 bases from V and 3 bases from J, with 6 bases between. The CDR3 is 12 residues long. Germline V gives CDR1 KGHSH, CDR2 LQKENI. The CDR3 DNA reads as TGTGCCAGCTCACGAGACAAAGAGACCCAGTACTTC. Its translation is CASSRDKETQYF.

The genes are TRBV19 and TRBJ1-5; D gene unclear. The CDR3 consists of 15 residues. Per the germline V gene, CDR1 is LNHDA and CDR2 is SQIVND (reference sequence). Deletions cut 2 bases from V and 2 bases from J, with 10 bases between. This chain's CDR3 is CASSIRTSGNQPQHF. The CDR3 bases are TGTGCCAGTAGTATACGGACTTCTGGCAATCAGCCCCAGCATTTT.

The chain links TRBV29-1 to TRBJ2-7; 8 bases are a match to TRBD1. The CDR3 extends over 11 amino acids. Germline V gene lookup returns CDR1 SQVTM and CDR2 ANQGSEA. The ends lost 7 bases at V and 4 bases at J; junction bases unmatched: 3. The CDR3 sequence is CSAYRGYEQYF. The CDR3 coding sequence is TGCAGCGCCTACAGGGGGTACGAGCAGTACTTC.

The rearrangement uses TRBV10-3 and TRBJ1-5; 7 bases line up with TRBD1. The CDR3 runs to 15 residues. Germline V gives CDR1 ENHRY, CDR2 SYGVKD. The junction had 12 bases not matched to a gene; V was cut back by 6 bases and J by 7 bases. The CDR3 nucleotides are TGTGCCATCAGGGACCCGGACAGGTGTGGGCAGCCCCAGCATTTT. Its translation: CAIRDPDRCGQPQHF.

Comments on this clonotype: The junction departs from the called germline gene at one end, perhaps through a read error. The chain couples TRBV6-5 to TRBJ1-5; D is possibly TRBD1 (6 bases). CDR3 length: 15 residues. Per germline, CDR1 MNHEY and CDR2 SVGAGI. CDR3 sequence reads: CASSLQGGSSQPQHF. The CDR3 coding sequence is TGCGCCAGCAGTTTACAGGGAGGGAGCAGTCAGCCCCAGCATTTT.

There are many counts of this clonotype. The chain joins TRBV4-1 to TRBJ2-3; 10 bases align to TRBD2. Germline V CDR1 and CDR2: MGHRA, YSYEKL. CDR3 length: 13 amino acids. V trimming: 6 bases; J trimming: 8 bases; junction bases outside the gene matches: 5. CDR3 loop: CASREAGGVTQYF. CDR3 DNA: TGCGCCAGCAGGGAAGCGGGGGGGGTTACGCAGTATTTT.